This TCR beta chain was identified in a study of CD8 T cells in Susac syndrome. Overall study findings and caveats: CD4+ repertoires of Susac syndrome patients lacked detectable clonal expansion.

RNA totalling roughly 0.5 to 1 ug underwent reverse transcription with random hexamers. The authors amplified TCR beta CDR3 across 54 Vbeta and 13 Jbeta using immunoSEQ multiplex PCR. TCRdb fed the immunoSEQ multiplex PCR reads into MiXCR, producing one record per CDR3 protein. Of around 150,000 distinct CDR3 sequences listed, roughly 94% were seen once; the top ten hold approximately 0.13%. Comments on this clonotype: The antigen remains undetermined.

The CDR3 totals 12 residues. Germline CDR1 is GTSNPN and CDR2 is SVGIG (reference sequence). Trimming took off 3 bases at V and 8 bases at J, with 13 bases between the two ends. The clonotype comes from a human donor with Susac syndrome. The sequenced material came from CD4+ T cells from PBMCs. V is TRBV30 and J is TRBJ1-2, with D possibly being TRBD1 (5 bases). In DNA form, the CDR3 reads TGTGCCTGGAGGGCAGGGTTAGGGGGCTACACCTTC. It encodes CAWRAGLGGYTF.